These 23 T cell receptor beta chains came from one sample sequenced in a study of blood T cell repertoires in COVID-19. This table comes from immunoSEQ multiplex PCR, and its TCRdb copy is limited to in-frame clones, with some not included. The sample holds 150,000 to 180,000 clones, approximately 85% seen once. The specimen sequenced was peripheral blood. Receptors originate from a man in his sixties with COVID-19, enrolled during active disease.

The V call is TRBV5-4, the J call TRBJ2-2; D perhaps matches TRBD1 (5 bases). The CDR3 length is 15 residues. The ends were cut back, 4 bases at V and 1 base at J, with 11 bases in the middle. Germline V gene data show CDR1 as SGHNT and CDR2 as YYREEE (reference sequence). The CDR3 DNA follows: TGTGCCAGCAGCCAACAGGCTAAGAACACCGGGGAGCTGTTTTTT. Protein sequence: CASSQQAKNTGELFF.

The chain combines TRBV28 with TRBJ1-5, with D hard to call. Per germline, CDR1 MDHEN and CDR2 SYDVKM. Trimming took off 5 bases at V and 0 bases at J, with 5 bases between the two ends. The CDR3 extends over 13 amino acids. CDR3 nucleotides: TGTGCCAGCAGTCCCTATAGCAATCAGCCCCAGCATTTT. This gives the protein CASSPYSNQPQHF.

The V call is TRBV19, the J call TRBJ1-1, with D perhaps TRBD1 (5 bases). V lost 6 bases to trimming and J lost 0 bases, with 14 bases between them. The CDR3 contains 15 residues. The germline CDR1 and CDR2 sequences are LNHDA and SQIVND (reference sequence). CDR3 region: CASSAGPIMNTEAFF. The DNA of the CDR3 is TGTGCCAGTAGCGCGGGACCGATTATGAACACTGAAGCTTTCTTT.

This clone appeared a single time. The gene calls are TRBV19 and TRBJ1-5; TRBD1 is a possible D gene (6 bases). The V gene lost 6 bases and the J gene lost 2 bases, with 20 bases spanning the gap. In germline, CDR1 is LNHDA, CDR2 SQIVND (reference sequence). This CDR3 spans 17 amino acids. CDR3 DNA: TGTGCCAGTAGGGTGACAGGCGGTTTGGGGGGCAATCAGCCCCAGCATTTT. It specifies CASRVTGGLGGNQPQHF.

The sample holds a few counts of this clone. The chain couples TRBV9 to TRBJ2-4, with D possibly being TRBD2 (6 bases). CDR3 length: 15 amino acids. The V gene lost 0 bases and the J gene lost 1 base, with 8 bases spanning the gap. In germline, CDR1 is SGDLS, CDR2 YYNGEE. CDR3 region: CASSVGGDAKNIQYF. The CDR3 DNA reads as TGTGCCAGCAGCGTAGGCGGGGATGCCAAAAACATTCAGTACTTC.

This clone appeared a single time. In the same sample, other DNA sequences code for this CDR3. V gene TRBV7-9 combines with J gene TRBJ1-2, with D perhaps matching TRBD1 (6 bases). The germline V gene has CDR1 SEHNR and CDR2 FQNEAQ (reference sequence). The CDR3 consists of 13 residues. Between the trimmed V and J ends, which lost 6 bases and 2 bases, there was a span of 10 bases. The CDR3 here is CASSRDTNYGYTF. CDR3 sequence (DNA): TGTGCCAGCAGTCGGGACACAAACTATGGCTACACCTTC.

CDR3 sequence: CAWSVYGGRAREQYF. CDR3 nucleotides: TGTGCCTGGAGTGTATACGGCGGGAGGGCTCGCGAGCAGTACTTC. The chain has TRBV30 and TRBJ2-7; TRBD2 aligns across 9 bases. CDR3 length: 15 residues. After removal of 0 bases from V and 6 bases from J, the junction contained 9 bases not matched to a gene. Germline V CDR1 and CDR2: GTSNPN, SVGIG (reference sequence).

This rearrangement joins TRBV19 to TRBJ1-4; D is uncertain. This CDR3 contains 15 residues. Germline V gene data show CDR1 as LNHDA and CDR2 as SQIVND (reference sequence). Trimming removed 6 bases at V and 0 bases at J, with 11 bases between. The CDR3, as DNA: TGTGCCAGTAGCCCAATGCAGGCAACTAATGAAAAACTGTTTTTT. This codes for CASSPMQATNEKLFF.

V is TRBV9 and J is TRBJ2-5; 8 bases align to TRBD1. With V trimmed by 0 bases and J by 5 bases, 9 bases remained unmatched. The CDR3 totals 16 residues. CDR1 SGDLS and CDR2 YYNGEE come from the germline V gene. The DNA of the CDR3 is TGTGCCAGCAGCGTAGGTCCAGGGGGCTATGGGGAGACCCAGTACTTC. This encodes CASSVGPGGYGETQYF.

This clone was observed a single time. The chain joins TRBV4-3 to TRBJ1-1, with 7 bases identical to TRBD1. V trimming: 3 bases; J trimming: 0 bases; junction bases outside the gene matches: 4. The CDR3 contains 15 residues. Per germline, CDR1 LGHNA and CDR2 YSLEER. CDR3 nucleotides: TGCGCCAGCAGCCACCGAGACAGGGTGAACACTGAAGCTTTCTTT. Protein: CASSHRDRVNTEAFF.

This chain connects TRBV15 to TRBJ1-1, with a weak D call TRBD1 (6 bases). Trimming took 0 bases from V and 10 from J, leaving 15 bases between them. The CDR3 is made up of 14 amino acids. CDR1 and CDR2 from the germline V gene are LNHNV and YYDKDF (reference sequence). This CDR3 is CATSRDQGTSRAFF. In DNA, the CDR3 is TGTGCCACCAGCAGAGATCAGGGGACTAGTCGAGCTTTCTTT.

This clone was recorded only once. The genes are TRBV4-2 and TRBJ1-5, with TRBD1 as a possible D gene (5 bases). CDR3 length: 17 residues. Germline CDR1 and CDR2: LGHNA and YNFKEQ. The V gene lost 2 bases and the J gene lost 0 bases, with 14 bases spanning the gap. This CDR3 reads CASSQYGGFSSNQPQHF. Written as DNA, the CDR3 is TGTGCCAGCAGCCAATACGGGGGTTTTAGTAGCAATCAGCCCCAGCATTTT.

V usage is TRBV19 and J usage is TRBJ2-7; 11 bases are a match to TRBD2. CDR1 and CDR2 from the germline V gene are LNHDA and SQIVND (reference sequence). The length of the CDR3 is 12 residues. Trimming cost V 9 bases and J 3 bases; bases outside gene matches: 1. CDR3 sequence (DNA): TGTGCCAGCGGGACTAGCGGCTACGAGCAGTACTTC. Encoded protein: CASGTSGYEQYF.

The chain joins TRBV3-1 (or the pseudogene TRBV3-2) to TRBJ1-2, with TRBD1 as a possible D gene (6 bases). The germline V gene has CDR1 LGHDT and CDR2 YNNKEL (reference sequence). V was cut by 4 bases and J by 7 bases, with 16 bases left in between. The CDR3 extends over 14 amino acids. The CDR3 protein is CASSRNRAPGGYTF. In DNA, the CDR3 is TGTGCCAGCAGCCGTAACAGGGCCCCAGGTGGCTACACCTTC.

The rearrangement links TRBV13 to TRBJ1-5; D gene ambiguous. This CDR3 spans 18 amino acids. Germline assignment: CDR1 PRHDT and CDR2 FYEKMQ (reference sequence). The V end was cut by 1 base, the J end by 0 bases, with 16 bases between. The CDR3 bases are TGTGCCAGCAGCTTAGACGATCCGGGCGGGGATAGCAATCAGCCCCAGCATTTT. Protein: CASSLDDPGGDSNQPQHF.

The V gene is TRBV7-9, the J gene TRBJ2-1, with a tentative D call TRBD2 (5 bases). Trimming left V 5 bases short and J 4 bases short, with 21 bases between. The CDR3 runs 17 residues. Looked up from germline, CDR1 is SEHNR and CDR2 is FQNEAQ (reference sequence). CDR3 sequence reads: CASSDRGWGKAYNEQFF. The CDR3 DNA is TGTGCCAGCAGCGATCGGGGATGGGGAAAGGCTTACAATGAGCAGTTCTTC.

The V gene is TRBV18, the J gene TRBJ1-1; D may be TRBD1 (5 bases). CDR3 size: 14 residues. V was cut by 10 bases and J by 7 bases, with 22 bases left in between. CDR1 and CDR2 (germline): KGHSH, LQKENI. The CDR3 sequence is CATLGGGPPVEAFF. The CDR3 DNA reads TGTGCCACCTTGGGGGGTGGGCCCCCCGTTGAAGCTTTCTTT.

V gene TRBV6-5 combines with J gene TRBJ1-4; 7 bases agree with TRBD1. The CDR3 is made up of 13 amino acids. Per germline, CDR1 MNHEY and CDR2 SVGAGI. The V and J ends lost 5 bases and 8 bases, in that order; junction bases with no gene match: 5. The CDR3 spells CASSQGVREKLFF. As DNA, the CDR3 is TGTGCCAGCAGTCAGGGGGTAAGGGAAAAACTGTTTTTT.

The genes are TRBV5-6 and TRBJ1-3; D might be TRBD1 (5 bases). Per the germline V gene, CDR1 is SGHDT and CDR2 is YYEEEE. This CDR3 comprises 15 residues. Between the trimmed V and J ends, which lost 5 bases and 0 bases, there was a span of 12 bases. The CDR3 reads CASSRQLLSGNTIYF. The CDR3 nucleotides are TGTGCCAGCAGTCGACAGTTGCTCTCTGGAAACACCATATATTTT.

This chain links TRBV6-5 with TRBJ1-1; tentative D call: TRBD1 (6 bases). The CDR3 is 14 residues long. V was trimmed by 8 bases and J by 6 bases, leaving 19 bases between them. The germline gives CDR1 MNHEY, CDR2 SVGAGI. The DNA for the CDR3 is TGTGCCAGCTCTATCGGGGGGGCTTCGTCTGAAGCTTTCTTT. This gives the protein CASSIGGASSEAFF.

The CDR3 nucleotides read TGTGCCAGCAGCCCCGAGCGTGGGGCAGGGGAAAAACTGTTTTTT. It encodes CASSPERGAGEKLFF. The chain links TRBV7-2 to TRBJ1-4; tentatively, D is TRBD1 (5 bases). This CDR3 spans 15 amino acids. The V and J ends lost 5 bases and 8 bases respectively, with 18 bases between them. The germline CDR1 and CDR2 sequences are SGHTA and FQGNSA.

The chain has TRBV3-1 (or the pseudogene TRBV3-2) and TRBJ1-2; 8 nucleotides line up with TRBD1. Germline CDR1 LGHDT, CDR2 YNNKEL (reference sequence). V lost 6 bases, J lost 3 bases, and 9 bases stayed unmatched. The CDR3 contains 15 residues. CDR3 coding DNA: TGTGCCAGCAGACAACCCGGGACAGGAGACTATGGCTACACCTTC. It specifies CASRQPGTGDYGYTF.

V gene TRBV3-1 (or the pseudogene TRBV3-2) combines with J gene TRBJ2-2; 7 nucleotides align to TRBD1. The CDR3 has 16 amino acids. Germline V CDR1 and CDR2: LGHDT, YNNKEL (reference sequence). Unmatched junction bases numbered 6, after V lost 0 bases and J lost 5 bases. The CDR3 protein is CASSQERGRGTGELFF. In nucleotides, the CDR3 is TGTGCCAGCAGCCAAGAGAGGGGGCGAGGTACCGGGGAGCTGTTTTTT.